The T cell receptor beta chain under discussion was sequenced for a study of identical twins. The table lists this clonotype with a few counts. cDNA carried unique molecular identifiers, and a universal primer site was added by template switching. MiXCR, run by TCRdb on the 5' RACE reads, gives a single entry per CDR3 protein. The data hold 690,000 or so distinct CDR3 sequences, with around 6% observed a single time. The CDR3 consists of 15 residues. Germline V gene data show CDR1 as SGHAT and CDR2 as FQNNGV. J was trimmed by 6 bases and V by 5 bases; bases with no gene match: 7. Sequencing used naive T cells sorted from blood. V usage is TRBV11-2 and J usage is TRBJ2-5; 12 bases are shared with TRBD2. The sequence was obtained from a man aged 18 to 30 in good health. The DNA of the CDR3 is TGTGCCAGCAGCCCTCCAGGACTAGCGGGGCAGACCCAGTACTTC. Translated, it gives CASSPPGLAGQTQYF.